The 27 T cell receptor beta chains given below trace back to one sample, sequenced in a study of blood T cells in healthy people across ages. Primed by a sample-barcoded 5' primer and a J-beta primer mix, a second PCR proceeded for roughly 7 to 11 cycles. TCRdb ran MiXCR on the 5' RACE reads and lists one entry per CDR3 protein. This table has fewer than 700,000 distinct CDR3 sequences, 35% to 50% appearing once. The sample taken for sequencing was blood. These receptors came from an older man in good health.

This clonotype was seen only once. The chain uses TRBV3-1 and TRBJ2-7; 11 positions agree with TRBD1. The J segment lost 5 bases and the V segment lost 2 bases, leaving 5 bases of the junction unmatched. The length of the CDR3 is 15 residues. Germline V gene lookup returns CDR1 LGHDT and CDR2 YNNKEL (reference sequence). In DNA, the CDR3 is TGTGCCAGCAGCCAAATTTGGACAGGGGGCGACGAGCAGTACTTC. As protein: CASSQIWTGGDEQYF.

This clonotype was found many times. The chain is built from TRBV7-2 and TRBJ2-2; TRBD1 agrees at 7 bases. V lost 1 base and J lost 5; bases outside the gene matches: 7. Germline assignment: CDR1 SGHTA and CDR2 FQGNSA. The CDR3 has 16 amino acids. In DNA, the CDR3 is TGTGCCAGCAGCTTAGACTCAGGGGGATTAACCGGGGAGCTGTTTTTT. Encoded protein: CASSLDSGGLTGELFF. Drawing the rest from reference TRBV7-2 and TRBJ2-2, the complete variable domain is GAGVSQSPSNKVTEKGKDVELRCDPISGHTALYWYRQSLGQGLEFLIYFQGNSAPDKSGLPSDRFSAERTGGSVSTLTIQRTQQEDSAVYLCASSLDSGGLTGELFFGEGSRLTVL.

The V and J genes are TRBV7-9 and TRBJ2-5; maybe TRBD2 (5 bases). Per the germline V gene, CDR1 is SEHNR and CDR2 is FQNEAQ (reference sequence). The CDR3 totals 15 residues. V was trimmed by 3 bases and J by 2 bases, leaving 13 bases between them. This CDR3 reads CASSFRRTGQETQYF. CDR3 bases: TGTGCCAGCAGCTTCAGGAGGACGGGACAAGAGACCCAGTACTTC.

This chain's CDR3 is CASSPPARASTDTQYF. CDR3 DNA: TGTGCCAGCAGTCCCCCTGCGCGGGCTAGCACAGATACGCAGTATTTT. The chain uses TRBV12-3 or TRBV12-4 and TRBJ2-3; possibly TRBD2 for D (5 bases). The V gene lost 5 bases and the J gene lost 0 bases, with 15 bases spanning the gap. The CDR3 runs 16 residues.

The chain has TRBV12-3 or TRBV12-4 and TRBJ2-3; a weak D match, TRBD1 (6 bases). This CDR3 is built from 15 residues. V shed 3 bases and J shed 3 bases, with 13 bases lying between them. The CDR3 here is CASSFQQGGTDTQYF. As DNA, the CDR3 is TGTGCCAGCAGTTTTCAACAGGGTGGGACAGATACGCAGTATTTT.

The rearrangement uses TRBV20-1 and TRBJ2-5; D gene ambiguous. This CDR3 comprises 11 residues. Germline V gene lookup returns CDR1 DFQATT and CDR2 SNEGSKA (reference sequence). V dropped 6 bases and J dropped 3 bases, with 8 bases sitting between them. CDR3 coding DNA: TGCAGTGCAGTACTAAAAGAGACCCAGTACTTC. Translating gives CSAVLKETQYF.

Only a few counts were recorded for this clonotype. This sequence joins TRBV21-1 and TRBJ2-1; TRBD2 is the table's D call and was not checked against the DNA. TRBV21-1 is annotated as a pseudogene. The CDR3 covers 19 residues. The CDR3 sequence is CASSNGKRGLAVTHNEQFF. The CDR3 region has the DNA TGTGCCAGCAGCAACGGGAAACGGGGACTAGCGGTCACACACAATGAGCAGTTCTTC.

This clonotype appeared a few times. The chain has TRBV7-2 and TRBJ1-1; D is ambiguous. The CDR3 runs to 14 residues. V was clipped by 5 bases and J by 6 bases, with 16 bases between them. Germline V gene sequence: CDR1 SGHTA, CDR2 FQGNSA. The CDR3 spells CASSRDTGVAEAFF. In nucleotides, the CDR3 is TGTGCCAGCAGCCGAGATACCGGTGTGGCTGAAGCTTTCTTT.

The chain employs TRBV11-1 and TRBJ2-1; a possible D gene is TRBD1 (5 bases). The CDR3 extends over 16 amino acids. Per the germline V gene, CDR1 is SGHAT and CDR2 is FQDESV (reference sequence). Trimming took off 4 bases at V and 0 bases at J, with 13 bases between the two ends. The CDR3 region is CASSSHTGSSYNEQFF. As DNA, the CDR3 is TGTGCCAGCAGCTCTCACACAGGAAGCTCCTACAATGAGCAGTTCTTC.

This clonotype was detected a few times. The chain is built from TRBV5-8 and TRBJ2-1; the D gene is possibly TRBD2 (6 bases). The germline V gene encodes CDR1 SGHTS and CDR2 YDEGEE. The CDR3 has 15 residues. V lost 4 bases and J 6 bases, leaving 17 bases between the germline ends. The CDR3 nucleotides are TGTGCCAGCAGCCTGGAGGGCCCTTTTTCCAATGAGCAGTTCTTC. Translated: CASSLEGPFSNEQFF.

The CDR3 DNA is TGTGCCAGCAGCTATCCAATGGAGACCCAGTACTTC. Translation gives CASSYPMETQYF. The genes are TRBV7-2 and TRBJ2-5; D remains ambiguous. The germline V gene encodes CDR1 SGHTA and CDR2 FQGNSA. The V and J ends lost 4 bases and 5 bases respectively, with 8 bases between them. This CDR3 has 12 amino acids.

This clonotype was seen just once. The chain employs TRBV7-9 and TRBJ1-5; TRBD1 matches 7 bases. The germline V gene encodes CDR1 SEHNR and CDR2 FQNEAQ (reference sequence). The CDR3 contains 16 residues. V lost 0 bases, J lost 2 bases, and 4 bases stayed unmatched. CDR3 in amino acids: CASSLAGGEGNQPQHF. In DNA form, the CDR3 reads TGTGCCAGCAGCTTAGCAGGGGGCGAAGGCAATCAGCCCCAGCATTTT.

Regarding this clonotype: Germline is not matched at one junction end, which may reflect a read error. The chain recombines TRBV11-1 with TRBJ2-1; D might be TRBD1 or TRBD2, each matching 6 bases. CDR1 is SGHAT, CDR2 FQDESV, per germline (reference sequence). There are 14 residues in the CDR3. CDR3 protein: CASSLLGGYSEQFF. CDR3 nucleotides: TGTGCCAGCAGCTTACTAGGGGGGTACAGTGAGCAGTTCTTC.

This clonotype has only a few counts. CDR3 nucleotides: TGTGCCAGCAGCTTACCGGGACAGGCGATTTTAACTAATGAAAAACTGTTTTTT. This encodes CASSLPGQAILTNEKLFF. The rearrangement uses TRBV5-5 and TRBJ1-4, with 8 bases that match TRBD1. Germline V lookup: CDR1 SGHKS, CDR2 YYEKEE (reference sequence). The CDR3 length is 18 residues. With 2 bases clipped from V and 1 base from J, the junction kept 10 bases outside the gene matches.

CDR3: CASSPSTARPYYEQYF. The DNA for the CDR3 is TGTGCCAGCAGCCCTTCGACAGCGAGGCCATACTACGAGCAGTACTTC. The chain couples TRBV7-6 to TRBJ2-7, with a weak D call TRBD1 (5 bases). This CDR3 is 16 amino acids long. From germline, CDR1 is SGHVS and CDR2 FNYEAQ. Trimming left V 5 bases short and J 3 bases short, with 20 bases between.

On this clonotype itself: Its ends do not fully match the called genes, so a read error is possible. The chain links TRBV6-2 or TRBV6-3 to TRBJ2-1; either TRBD1 or TRBD2 may fit D (6 bases each). The CDR3 covers 15 residues. The germline V gene has CDR1 MNHEY and CDR2 SVGEGT. CDR3 sequence (DNA): TGTACCAGCAGTTACCGGCGGGGTGGGGGCGATGAGCAGTTCTTC. Amino acids: CTSSYRRGGGDEQFF.

To note about this clonotype: Compared with germline, one end of the junction differs, possibly owing to a read error. The DNA for the CDR3 is TGTGCCTGCAGCGTAGAACCCGACCGATCCGAGACGCAGTACTTC. Amino acid sequence: CACSVEPDRSETQYF. The chain employs TRBV9 and TRBJ2-7; no definite D call. The CDR3 consists of 15 residues. CDR1 is SGDLS, CDR2 YYNGEE, per germline.

This rearrangement joins TRBV11-1 to TRBJ1-3; tentatively, D is TRBD1 (5 bases). CDR3 length: 17 residues. V lost 5 bases, J lost 0 bases, and 17 bases lay in between. Germline CDR1 SGHAT, CDR2 FQDESV (reference sequence). In nucleotides, the CDR3 is TGTGCCAGCAGCCCGATGGGACGTGGTCTCTCTGGAAACACCATATATTTT. Protein sequence: CASSPMGRGLSGNTIYF. Complete variable domain (other parts from reference TRBV11-1 and TRBJ1-3): EAEVAQSPRYKITEKSQAVAFWCDPISGHATLYWYRQILGQGPELLVQFQDESVVDDSQLPKDRFSAERLKGVDSTLKIQPAELGDSAMYLCASSPMGRGLSGNTIYFGEGSWLTVV.

This clonotype was found a few times. The rearrangement uses TRBV4-3 and TRBJ2-3; 10 bases are shared with TRBD2. CDR3 size: 19 residues. V trimming: 0 bases; J trimming: 1 base; junction bases outside the gene matches: 10. Germline V gene data show CDR1 as LGHNA and CDR2 as YSLEER. The CDR3 loop is CASSQDYHRTSGGTDTQYF. The CDR3 DNA follows: TGCGCCAGCAGCCAAGATTATCATCGAACTAGCGGGGGCACAGATACGCAGTATTTT.

As for this clonotype: Given a much more abundant clone one base away, this may be a read error. The rearrangement joins TRBV27 to TRBJ2-1, with TRBD1 matching 9 bases. Germline loops: CDR1 MNHEY, CDR2 SMNVEV (reference sequence). V trimming: 7 bases; J trimming: 10 bases; junction bases outside the gene matches: 14. The CDR3 extends over 15 amino acids. The CDR3 is CASIPRGQGPYEQFF. CDR3 in DNA: TGTGCCAGCATTCCTAGGGGACAGGGCCCCTACGAGCAGTTCTTC.

The rearrangement links TRBV5-5 to TRBJ1-5; D gene ambiguous. The V gene's germline CDR1 is SGHKS and CDR2 YYEKEE (reference sequence). Trimming pared 1 base from V and 9 bases from J, leaving 17 bases between. This CDR3 spans 15 amino acids. This CDR3 is CASSLRTGHLLPQHF. The CDR3, as DNA: TGTGCCAGCAGCTTGCGAACGGGCCATTTATTGCCCCAGCATTTT.

The CDR3 coding sequence is TGTGCCACCAGCCTACTGGATGAGCAGTTCTTC. It specifies CATSLLDEQFF. The chain combines TRBV15 with TRBJ2-1, with D hard to call. The length of the CDR3 is 11 residues. The V end was cut by 5 bases, the J end by 8 bases, with 7 bases between. Looked up from germline, CDR1 is LNHNV and CDR2 is YYDKDF (reference sequence).

This clonotype was seen once. The rearrangement links TRBV15 to TRBJ1-1, with 7 positions matching TRBD1. From germline, CDR1 is LNHNV and CDR2 YYDKDF (reference sequence). The V and J ends lost 1 base and 4 bases, in that order; junction bases with no gene match: 9. The CDR3 loop spans 16 amino acids. The chain's CDR3 is CATSRGGRGQSTEAFF. CDR3 DNA: TGTGCCACCAGCAGAGGGGGAAGGGGGCAGAGCACTGAAGCTTTCTTT.

The sample holds a few counts of this clonotype. This chain uses TRBV25-1 with TRBJ1-6; 10 bases are a match to TRBD1. Trimming removed 8 bases from V and 10 bases from J; junction bases left unmatched: 11. Germline values: CDR1 MGHDK, CDR2 SYGVNS. CDR3 length: 15 residues. The CDR3 nucleotides read TGTGCCAGCTCGGATCGGGGGACAGGGGCCTCACCCCTCCACTTT. It specifies CASSDRGTGASPLHF. The full variable domain, in which reference TRBV25-1 and TRBJ1-6 provide the parts outside the CDR3, is EADIYQTPRYLVIGTGKKITLECSQTMGHDKMYWYQQDPGMELHLIHYSYGVNSTEKGDLSSESTVSRIRTEHFPLTLESARPSHTSQYLCASSDRGTGASPLHFGNGTRLTVT.

The CDR3 loop is CASSYAGRDNEQYF. CDR3 coding DNA: TGTGCCAGCAGTTACGCCGGGCGGGACAATGAGCAGTACTTC. The chain employs TRBV6-6 and TRBJ2-7, with D perhaps TRBD1 or TRBD2 (6 bases each). The CDR3 extends over 14 amino acids. Germline CDR1 and CDR2: MNHNY and SVGAGI (reference sequence). Trimming cost V 2 bases and J 7 bases, with 15 bases left between them.

This chain joins TRBV6-6 and TRBJ2-5, with 7 bases lining up with TRBD2. With V trimmed by 5 bases and J by 2 bases, 5 bases remained unmatched. The germline V gene has CDR1 MNHNY and CDR2 SVGAGI (reference sequence). The CDR3 contains 14 residues. CDR3 loop: CASSRGRDQETQYF. Written as DNA, the CDR3 is TGTGCCAGCAGTCGAGGGAGGGATCAAGAGACCCAGTACTTC.

V is TRBV27 and J is TRBJ1-4, with TRBD1 as a possible D gene (5 bases). The CDR3 runs to 15 residues. The germline V and J ends were trimmed by 2 bases and 5 bases, with 12 bases remaining between them. CDR1 and CDR2 (germline): MNHEY, SMNVEV (reference sequence). DNA of the CDR3: TGTGCCAGCAGTTTAGCAAGACAGTCAAATGAAAAACTGTTTTTT. Amino acids: CASSLARQSNEKLFF. Looking up the rest from reference TRBV27 and TRBJ1-4 gives the full variable domain: EAQVTQNPRYLITVTGKKLTVTCSQNMNHEYMSWYRQDPGLGLRQIYYSMNVEVTDKGDVPEGYKVSRKEKRNFPLILESPSPNQTSLYFCASSLARQSNEKLFFGSGTQLSVL.